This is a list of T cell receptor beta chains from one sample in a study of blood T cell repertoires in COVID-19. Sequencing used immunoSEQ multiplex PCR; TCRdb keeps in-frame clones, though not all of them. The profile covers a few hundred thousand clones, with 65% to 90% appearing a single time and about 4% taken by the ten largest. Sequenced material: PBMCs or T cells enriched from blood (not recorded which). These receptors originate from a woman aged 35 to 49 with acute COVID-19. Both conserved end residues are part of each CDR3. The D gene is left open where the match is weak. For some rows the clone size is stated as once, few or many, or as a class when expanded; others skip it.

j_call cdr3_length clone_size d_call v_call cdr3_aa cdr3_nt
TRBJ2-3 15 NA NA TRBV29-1 CSVEVEAIGTDTQYF TGCAGCGTTGAAGTGGAAGCGATCGGCACAGATACGCAGTATTTT
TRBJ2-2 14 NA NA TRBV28 CASKTRTNSGELFF TGTGCCAGCAAGACTCGGACAAACTCCGGGGAGCTGTTTTTT
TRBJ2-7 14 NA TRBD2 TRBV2 CASSGLAGTYEQYF TGCGCCAGCAGTGGACTAGCGGGAACCTACGAGCAGTACTTC
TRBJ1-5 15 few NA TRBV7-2 CASSLHGPGNQPQHF TGTGCCAGCAGCTTACACGGTCCTGGCAATCAGCCCCAGCATTTT
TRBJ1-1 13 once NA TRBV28 CASRGGGFTEAFF TGTGCCAGCCGGGGCGGGGGGTTCACTGAAGCTTTCTTT
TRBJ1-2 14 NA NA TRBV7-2 CASSSAGGVYGYTF TGTGCCAGCAGCTCCGCGGGGGGGGTTTATGGCTACACCTTC
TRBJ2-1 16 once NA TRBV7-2 CASSLGHVRGGDEQFF TGTGCCAGCAGCTTGGGACACGTTAGGGGTGGGGATGAGCAGTTCTTC
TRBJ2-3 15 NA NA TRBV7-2 CASSLNVAGTDTQYF TGTGCCAGCAGCTTAAATGTTGCGGGAACAGATACGCAGTATTTT
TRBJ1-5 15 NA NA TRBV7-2 CASSLGGLSNQPQHF TGTGCCAGCAGCTTAGGAGGGCTGAGCAATCAGCCCCAGCATTTT
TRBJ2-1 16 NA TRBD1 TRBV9 CASSGAGTGGYNEQFF TGTGCCAGCAGCGGAGCCGGGACAGGGGGCTACAATGAGCAGTTCTTC
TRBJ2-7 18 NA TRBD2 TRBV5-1 CASSPLPVTSGAAYEQYF TGCGCCAGCAGCCCCCTCCCAGTGACTAGCGGCGCGGCCTACGAGCAGTACTTC
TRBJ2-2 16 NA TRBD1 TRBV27 CASSLLDRGSTGELFF TGTGCCAGCAGTTTGCTGGACAGGGGGTCAACCGGGGAGCTGTTTTTT
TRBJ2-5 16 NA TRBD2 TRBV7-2 CASSPRLAGLQETQYF TGTGCCAGCAGCCCACGACTAGCGGGGTTACAAGAGACCCAGTACTTC
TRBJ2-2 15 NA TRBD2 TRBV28 CASSIGTSDTGELFF TGTGCCAGCAGTATCGGGACTAGTGACACCGGGGAGCTGTTTTTT
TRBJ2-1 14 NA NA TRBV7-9 CASSPRLEDNEQFF TGTGCCAGCAGCCCCCGACTAGAAGACAATGAGCAGTTCTTC
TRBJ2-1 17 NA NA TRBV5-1 CASSSERPPLSFNEQFF TGCGCCAGCAGCTCCGAGCGGCCTCCTTTATCCTTCAATGAGCAGTTCTTC
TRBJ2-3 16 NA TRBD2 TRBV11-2 CASSLLGSGTTDTQYF TGTGCCAGCAGCTTATTAGGTAGCGGGACTACAGATACGCAGTATTTT
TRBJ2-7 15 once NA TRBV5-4 CASSLRTVTPYEQYF TGTGCCAGCAGCTTGCGGACAGTCACACCCTACGAGCAGTACTTC
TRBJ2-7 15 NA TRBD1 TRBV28 CASRPGTAYSYEQYF TGTGCCAGCAGGCCTGGGACAGCCTACTCCTACGAGCAGTACTTC